The present entry profiles one TCR beta chain with its context. This entry is derived from a study of shared T cell receptors in the human thymus. From germline, CDR1 is SEHNR and CDR2 FQNEAQ (reference sequence). Trimming cost V 4 bases and J 0 bases; bases outside gene matches: 15. The CDR3 totals 18 residues. The data were produced by immunoSEQ multiplex PCR, yet TCRdb's version contains in-frame clones alone and is incomplete. The profile shows approximately 580,000 clones, about four fifths of them singletons. The same specimen was also included in a second study, on human thymus T cells. From that report: Corrective surgery for congenital heart defects was being performed on the healthy Finnish infants who served as donors. From resections taken during corrective heart surgery, the thymus tissue was obtained. Thymic and blood repertoires showed apparently biased V and J gene usage. Related work showed strongly overlapping thymic repertoires across unrelated individuals.

The source is a boy under two years old with a congenital heart defect. The V and J genes are TRBV7-9 and TRBJ2-7, with 7 nucleotides matching TRBD1. The sequencing input was thymocytes. The CDR3 DNA follows: TGTGCCAGCAGCTCCACTCGATCTGCCGGGACAGTCTCCTACGAGCAGTACTTC. Its protein product is CASSSTRSAGTVSYEQYF.